These T cell receptor beta chains were read from a single sample in a study of shared clonotypes between healthy human individuals. Some clones are missing from TCRdb's copy, which holds only in-frame ones; the method was immunoSEQ multiplex PCR. The profile shows under 2.5 million clones, around 90% of them singletons. Sequencing input: naive CD4+ T cells from PBMCs. Source of these receptors: a man between 18 and 29 years old in good health. Some clones in this sample may be carry-over from other donors' samples. Each CDR3 is given with its conserved first and last residue. The D gene is left open where the match is weak. For some rows the clone size is stated as once, few or many, or as a class when expanded; others skip it.

-	TRBV5-1	-	TRBJ1-4	CASSLMGSTNEKLFF	TGCGCCAGCAGCCTCATGGGGTCAACTAATGAAAAACTGTTTTTT
-	TRBV5-1	-	TRBJ2-1	CASSPTQGPSYNEQFF	TGCGCCAGCAGCCCGACTCAGGGGCCCTCCTACAATGAGCAGTTCTTC
-	TRBV6-5	TRBD1	TRBJ1-5	CASSPDRVGHQPQHF	TGTGCCAGCAGTCCGGACAGGGTAGGGCATCAGCCCCAGCATTTT
-	TRBV14	-	TRBJ2-5	CASSRRGQAGGTQYF	TGTGCCAGCAGCCGAAGAGGACAGGCCGGGGGGACCCAGTACTTC
-	TRBV19	-	TRBJ2-5	CASTPGARPETQYF	TGTGCCAGTACCCCCGGGGCAAGGCCGGAGACCCAGTACTTC
-	TRBV4-1	TRBD2	TRBJ2-5	CASSQGTSGEGIETQYF	TGCGCCAGCAGCCAGGGGACTAGCGGGGAAGGGATAGAGACCCAGTACTTC
-	TRBV11-2	-	TRBJ2-5	CASSLGTSSETQYF	TGTGCCAGCAGCTTAGGAACTAGCTCAGAGACCCAGTACTTC
-	TRBV25-1	-	TRBJ2-7	CASSQSYEQYF	TGTGCCAGCAGTCAGAGCTACGAGCAGTACTTC
-	TRBV28	TRBD2	TRBJ2-5	CASVGGTRVSGTQYF	TGTGCCAGCGTCGGGGGGACTAGAGTCTCTGGGACCCAGTACTTC
-	TRBV14	-	TRBJ2-3	CASSQAVERYVTDTQYF	TGTGCCAGCAGCCAAGCAGTGGAGAGATACGTCACAGATACGCAGTATTTT
-	TRBV28	-	TRBJ1-1	CASSLGQRNTEAFF	TGTGCCAGCAGTTTAGGTCAGAGGAACACTGAAGCTTTCTTT
-	TRBV5-1	-	TRBJ2-3	CASSPGPTDTQYF	TGCGCCAGCAGCCCAGGGCCGACAGATACGCAGTATTTT
-	TRBV7-2	-	TRBJ1-1	CASSSMGGDTEAFF	TGTGCCAGCAGCTCTATGGGGGGAGACACTGAAGCTTTCTTT
-	TRBV9	-	TRBJ2-2	CASSVGQVGELFF	TGTGCCAGCAGCGTCGGGCAAGTCGGGGAGCTGTTTTTT
-	TRBV27	-	TRBJ1-1	CASSLFLGGHTEAFF	TGTGCCAGCAGTTTATTTCTTGGGGGGCACACTGAAGCTTTCTTT
-	TRBV28	-	TRBJ1-1	CASSSPNTEAFF	TGTGCCAGCAGCTCACCGAACACTGAAGCTTTCTTT
-	TRBV7-7	-	TRBJ2-3	CASSTGTYTDTQYF	TGTGCCAGCAGCACTGGGACCTACACAGATACGCAGTATTTT
once	TRBV5-1	-	TRBJ2-5	CASSRAVQETQYF	TGCGCCAGCAGTCGAGCGGTTCAAGAGACCCAGTACTTC
once	TRBV5-4	-	TRBJ2-7	CASSLVPGSYEQYF	TGTGCCAGCAGCTTGGTCCCAGGGTCCTACGAGCAGTACTTC
-	TRBV5-4	TRBD1	TRBJ1-4	CASSARQGEEKLFF	TGTGCCAGCAGCGCCAGACAGGGGGAAGAAAAACTGTTTTTT
-	TRBV5-1	TRBD1	TRBJ1-2	CASSLPWTGGNGYTF	TGCGCCAGCAGCTTGCCTTGGACAGGGGGGAATGGCTACACCTTC
-	TRBV6-1	-	TRBJ2-3	CASSEALAAYTDTQYF	TGTGCCAGCAGTGAAGCGCTCGCGGCCTACACAGATACGCAGTATTTT
-	TRBV5-1	TRBD1	TRBJ1-1	CASSTTGAHLYTEAFF	TGCGCCAGCAGCACCACAGGGGCCCACCTATACACTGAAGCTTTCTTT
-	TRBV28	TRBD2	TRBJ2-7	CASSLGGSSYEQYF	TGTGCCAGCAGCCTGGGCGGGAGCTCCTACGAGCAGTACTTC
few	TRBV6-5	-	TRBJ2-7	CASSYSGEQYF	TGTGCCAGCAGTTACTCGGGGGAGCAGTACTTC
-	TRBV4-3	TRBD2	TRBJ2-2	CASSQTSGRASGSNGELFF	TGCGCCAGCAGCCAAACTAGCGGGAGGGCCTCAGGGTCCAACGGGGAGCTGTTTTTT
-	TRBV5-1	TRBD1	TRBJ2-1	CASSFTGDSYNEQFF	TGCGCCAGCAGCTTTACAGGGGACTCCTACAATGAGCAGTTCTTC
once	TRBV28	-	TRBJ2-6	CASSPRSGANVLTF	TGTGCCAGCAGTCCTCGCTCTGGGGCCAACGTCCTGACTTTC
-	TRBV11-2	TRBD2	TRBJ2-2	CASSLEAGANTGELFF	TGTGCCAGCAGCCTCGAGGCGGGAGCTAACACCGGGGAGCTGTTTTTT
-	TRBV5-5	-	TRBJ2-4	CASRSAGPGKNIQYF	TGTGCCAGCAGGTCTGCCGGGCCGGGCAAAAACATTCAGTACTTC
few	TRBV25-1	-	TRBJ1-4	CASSAFNEKLFF	TGTGCCAGCAGTGCCTTTAATGAAAAACTGTTTTTT
-	TRBV20-1	-	TRBJ2-3	CSALTQDTQYF	TGCAGTGCTCTTACCCAAGATACGCAGTATTTT
-	TRBV5-4	-	TRBJ2-1	CASSLAHRSKNNEQFF	TGTGCCAGCAGCTTGGCCCATCGTTCCAAAAACAATGAGCAGTTCTTC
-	TRBV2	TRBD1	TRBJ2-1	CASSGSDRAGEQFF	TGTGCCAGCAGTGGGTCGGACAGGGCAGGGGAGCAGTTCTTC
-	TRBV4-1	TRBD2	TRBJ2-3	CASSLIAGTKDTQYF	TGCGCCAGCAGCCTCATAGCGGGAACGAAAGATACGCAGTATTTT
-	TRBV5-4	TRBD1	TRBJ1-1	CASSRGLTDREAFF	TGTGCCAGCAGCCGTGGGTTGACGGACAGGGAAGCTTTCTTT
-	TRBV5-1	-	TRBJ1-1	CASSSGPNTEAFF	TGCGCCAGCTCCTCCGGGCCGAACACTGAAGCTTTCTTT
once	TRBV7-3	-	TRBJ2-3	CASSLNPARTDTQYF	TGTGCCAGCAGCTTAAATCCAGCCCGCACAGATACGCAGTATTTT
-	TRBV4-3	-	TRBJ2-3	CASSLGPGTQYF	TGCGCCAGCAGCCTCGGGCCGGGAACGCAGTATTTT
-	TRBV5-1	-	TRBJ2-1	CASSLGTAAAYNEQFF	TGCGCCAGCAGCTTGGGGACGGCTGCCGCATACAATGAGCAGTTCTTC
once	TRBV7-6	-	TRBJ1-5	CASSLRGYDQPQHF	TGTGCCAGCAGCTTACGCGGCTACGATCAGCCCCAGCATTTT
-	TRBV10-3	-	TRBJ1-5	CAISREGGNQPQHF	TGTGCCATCAGTCGGGAGGGTGGCAATCAGCCCCAGCATTTT
once	TRBV28	TRBD1	TRBJ2-3	CASRTNPGQGAHTDTQYF	TGTGCCAGCAGGACTAATCCGGGACAGGGGGCCCACACAGATACGCAGTATTTT
-	TRBV5-1	-	TRBJ1-5	CASSLVSGDQPQHF	TGCGCCAGCAGCTTGGTTTCGGGGGATCAGCCCCAGCATTTT
-	TRBV6-1	-	TRBJ2-7	CASSAFFGDSYSYEQYF	TGTGCCAGCAGTGCCTTTTTTGGCGACAGTTACTCCTACGAGCAGTACTTC
-	TRBV14	-	TRBJ1-4	CASSRRGATNEKLFF	TGTGCCAGCAGCCGGCGGGGAGCAACTAATGAAAAACTGTTTTTT
-	TRBV5-8	-	TRBJ2-2	CASSSIGLYTGELFF	TGTGCCAGCAGCTCTATTGGGCTGTACACCGGGGAGCTGTTTTTT
-	TRBV25-1	TRBD1	TRBJ1-4	CASSDRTGLGEKLFF	TGTGCCAGCAGTGACAGGACAGGTCTTGGTGAAAAACTGTTTTTT
few	TRBV5-1	-	TRBJ1-1	CASSLAGGTMNTEAFF	TGCGCCAGCAGCTTGGCCGGAGGAACTATGAACACTGAAGCTTTCTTT
once	TRBV30	-	TRBJ1-6	CAWSVAQAGNSPLHF	TGTGCCTGGAGTGTAGCGCAGGCGGGGAATTCACCCCTCCACTTT
-	TRBV30	-	TRBJ1-6	CAWSVQGLDNSPLHF	TGTGCCTGGAGTGTACAGGGCCTGGATAATTCACCCCTCCACTTT
-	TRBV15	-	TRBJ2-1	CATSRREGRTSSYNEQFF	TGTGCCACCAGCAGACGAGAGGGACGTACGAGCTCCTACAATGAGCAGTTCTTC
-	TRBV5-4	TRBD1	TRBJ2-4	CASSQASGGATKNIQYF	TGTGCCAGCAGCCAAGCTTCAGGGGGCGCGACCAAAAACATTCAGTACTTC
few	TRBV23-1	-	TRBJ1-1	CASSREGAFF	TGCGCCAGCAGCCGGGAGGGGGCTTTCTTT